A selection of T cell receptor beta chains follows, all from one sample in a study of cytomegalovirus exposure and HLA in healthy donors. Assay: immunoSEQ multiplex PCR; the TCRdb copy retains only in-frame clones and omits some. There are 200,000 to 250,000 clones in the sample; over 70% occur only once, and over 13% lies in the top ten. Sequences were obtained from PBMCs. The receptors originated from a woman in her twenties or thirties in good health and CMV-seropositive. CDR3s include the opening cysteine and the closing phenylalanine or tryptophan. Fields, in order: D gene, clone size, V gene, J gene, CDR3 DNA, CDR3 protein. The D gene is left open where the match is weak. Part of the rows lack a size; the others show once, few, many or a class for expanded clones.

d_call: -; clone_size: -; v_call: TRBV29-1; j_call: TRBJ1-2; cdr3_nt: TGCAGCGTTGAGGACGGTAGGTTCTCTGGCTACACCTTC; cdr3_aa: CSVEDGRFSGYTF
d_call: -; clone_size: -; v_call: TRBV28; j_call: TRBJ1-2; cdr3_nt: TGTGCCAGCAGTTTGGGGCTTGCGCGGAATGGCTACACCTTC; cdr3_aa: CASSLGLARNGYTF
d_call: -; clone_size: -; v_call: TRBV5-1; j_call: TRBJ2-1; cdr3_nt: TGCGCCAGCAGCTTGAGGTATGCGACAGACGAGCAGTTCTTC; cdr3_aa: CASSLRYATDEQFF
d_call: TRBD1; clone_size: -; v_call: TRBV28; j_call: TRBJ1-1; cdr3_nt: TGTGCCAGCACCCCAACAGGGGGCGAATTTGAAGCTTTCTTT; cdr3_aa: CASTPTGGEFEAFF
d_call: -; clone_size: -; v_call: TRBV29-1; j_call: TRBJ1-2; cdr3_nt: TGCAGCGTTGCGGTGGCGGATGGCTACACCTTC; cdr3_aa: CSVAVADGYTF
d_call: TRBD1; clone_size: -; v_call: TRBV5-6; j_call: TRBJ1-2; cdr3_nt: TGTGCCAGCAGCTTTTACAGGGGCGATTACTATGGCTACACCTTC; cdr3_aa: CASSFYRGDYYGYTF
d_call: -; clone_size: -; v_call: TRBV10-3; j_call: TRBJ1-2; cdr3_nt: TGTGCCATCAGTGAGTCGGCGGATAACTATGGCTACACCTTC; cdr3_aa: CAISESADNYGYTF
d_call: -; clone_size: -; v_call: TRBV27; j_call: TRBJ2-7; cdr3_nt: TGTGCCAGTCGGGGCCTGGGCGGATCCTACTACGAGCAGTACTTC; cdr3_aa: CASRGLGGSYYEQYF
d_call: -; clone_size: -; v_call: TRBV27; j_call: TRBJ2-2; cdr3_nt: TGTGCCAGCAGTTTCAGTAGGAACACCGGGGAGCTGTTTTTT; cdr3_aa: CASSFSRNTGELFF
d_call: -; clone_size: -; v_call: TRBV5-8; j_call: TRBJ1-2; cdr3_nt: TGTGCCAGCAGCTTTTTGGGATCGGGATATGGCTACACCTTC; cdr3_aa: CASSFLGSGYGYTF
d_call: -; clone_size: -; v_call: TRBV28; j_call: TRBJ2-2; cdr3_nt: TGTGCCAGCAGAGCGAGGGGAGCCGGGGAGCTGTTTTTT; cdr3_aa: CASRARGAGELFF
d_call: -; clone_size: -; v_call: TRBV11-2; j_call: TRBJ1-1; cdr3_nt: TGTGCCAGCAGCTTAGCGGTCAGGGCAAAGAACACTGAAGCTTTCTTT; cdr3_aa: CASSLAVRAKNTEAFF
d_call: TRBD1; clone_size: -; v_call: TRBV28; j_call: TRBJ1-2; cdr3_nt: TGTGCCAGCAGGGAGACAGGGGGAGGCTACACCTTC; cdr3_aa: CASRETGGGYTF
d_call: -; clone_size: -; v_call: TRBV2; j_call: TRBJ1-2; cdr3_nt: TGTGCCAGCACCGGGGGCTTCTATGGCTACACCTTC; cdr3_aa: CASTGGFYGYTF
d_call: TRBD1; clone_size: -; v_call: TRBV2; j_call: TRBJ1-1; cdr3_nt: TGTGCCAGCCGAAGGGGGCCTGACACTGAAGCTTTCTTT; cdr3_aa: CASRRGPDTEAFF
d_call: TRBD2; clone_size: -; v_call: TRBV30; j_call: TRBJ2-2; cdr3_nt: TGTGCCTGGACCGGGACTAGCCCGAACACCGGGGAGCTGTTTTTT; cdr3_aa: CAWTGTSPNTGELFF
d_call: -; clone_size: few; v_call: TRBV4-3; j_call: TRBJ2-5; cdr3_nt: TGCGCCAGCAGCCAAGCCACAGGGTCGCGCCAAGAGACCCAGTACTTC; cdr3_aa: CASSQATGSRQETQYF
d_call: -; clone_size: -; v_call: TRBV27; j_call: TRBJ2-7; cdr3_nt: TGTGCCAGCAGTTTATTTACTGCCGCGGGGAACGAGCAGTACTTC; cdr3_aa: CASSLFTAAGNEQYF
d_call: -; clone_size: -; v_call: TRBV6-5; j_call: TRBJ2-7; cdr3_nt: TGTGCCAGCGGAAGGGGTAGCGAGCAGTACTTC; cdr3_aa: CASGRGSEQYF
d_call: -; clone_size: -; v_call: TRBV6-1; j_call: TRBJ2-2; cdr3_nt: TGTGCCAGCAGTGAACGGACGGTGGCCGGGGAGCTGTTTTTT; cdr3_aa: CASSERTVAGELFF
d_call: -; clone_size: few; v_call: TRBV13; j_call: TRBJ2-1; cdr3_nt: TGTGCCAGCAGCTTAGCGGGAGTATGGAATGAGCAGTTCTTC; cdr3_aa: CASSLAGVWNEQFF
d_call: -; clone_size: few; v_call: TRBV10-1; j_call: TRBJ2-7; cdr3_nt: TGCGCCAGCAGTGGGCCACGGGGAAAGGACGAGCAGTACTTC; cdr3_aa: CASSGPRGKDEQYF
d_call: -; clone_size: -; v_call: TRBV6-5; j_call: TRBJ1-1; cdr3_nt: TGTGCCAGCAGTTATGGAGGGGGGGGGAACACTGAAGCTTTCTTT; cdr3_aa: CASSYGGGGNTEAFF
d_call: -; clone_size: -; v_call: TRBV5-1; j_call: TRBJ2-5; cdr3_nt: TGCGCCAGCAGCTTAGGGACGGAGAAAGAGACCCAGTACTTC; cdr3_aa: CASSLGTEKETQYF
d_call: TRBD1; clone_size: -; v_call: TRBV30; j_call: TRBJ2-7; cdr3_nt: TGTGCCTGGAGTGGGGGCACCACAGACAGGGGACCCTACGAGCAGTACTTC; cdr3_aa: CAWSGGTTDRGPYEQYF
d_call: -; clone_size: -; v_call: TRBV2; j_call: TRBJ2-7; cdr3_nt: TGTGCCGCCTCCAAGGACTTTGCTGGCGAGCAGTACTTC; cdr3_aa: CAASKDFAGEQYF
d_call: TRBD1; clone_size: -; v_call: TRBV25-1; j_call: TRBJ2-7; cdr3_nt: TGTGCCAGCAGCAATACTAGGCCGGGACAGGGGAGTGGGTACGAGCAGTACTTC; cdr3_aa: CASSNTRPGQGSGYEQYF
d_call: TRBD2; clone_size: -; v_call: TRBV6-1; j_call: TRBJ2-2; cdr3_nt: TGTGCCAGCAGGGGAGGGACCGAGACCGGGGAGCTGTTTTTT; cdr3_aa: CASRGGTETGELFF
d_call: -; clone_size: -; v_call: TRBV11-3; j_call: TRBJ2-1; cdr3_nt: TGTGCCAGCAGCCAGACCGGGGAGATCAATGAGCAGTTCTTC; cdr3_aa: CASSQTGEINEQFF
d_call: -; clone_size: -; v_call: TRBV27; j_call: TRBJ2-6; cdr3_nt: TGTGCCAGCAGCCAGTTTAGGCCCGGGACACGGAATGGGGCCAACGTCCTGACTTTC; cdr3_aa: CASSQFRPGTRNGANVLTF
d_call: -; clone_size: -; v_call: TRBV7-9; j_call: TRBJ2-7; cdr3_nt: TGTGCCAGCAGCTTAGGCACTCTGGGCGAGCAGTACTTC; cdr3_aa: CASSLGTLGEQYF
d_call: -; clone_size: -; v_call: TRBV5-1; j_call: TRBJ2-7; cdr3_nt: TGCGCCAGCAGCTTGGTGTCAATAAGCAGCTCCTACGAGCAGTACTTC; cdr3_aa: CASSLVSISSSYEQYF
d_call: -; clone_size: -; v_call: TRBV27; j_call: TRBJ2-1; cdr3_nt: TGTGCCAGCAGTTTAACCGGAAATGAGCAGTTCTTC; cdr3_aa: CASSLTGNEQFF